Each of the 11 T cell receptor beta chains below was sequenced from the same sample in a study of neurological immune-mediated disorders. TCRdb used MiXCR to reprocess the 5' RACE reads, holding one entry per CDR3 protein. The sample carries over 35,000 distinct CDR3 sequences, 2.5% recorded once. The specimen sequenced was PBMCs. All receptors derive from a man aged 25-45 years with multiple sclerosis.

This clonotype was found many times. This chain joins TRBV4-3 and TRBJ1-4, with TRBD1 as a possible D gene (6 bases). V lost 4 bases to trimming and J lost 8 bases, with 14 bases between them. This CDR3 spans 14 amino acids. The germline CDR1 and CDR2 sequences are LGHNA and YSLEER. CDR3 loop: CASSPGAAGEKLFF. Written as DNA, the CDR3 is TGCGCCAGCAGCCCGGGGGCGGCAGGGGAAAAACTGTTTTTT.

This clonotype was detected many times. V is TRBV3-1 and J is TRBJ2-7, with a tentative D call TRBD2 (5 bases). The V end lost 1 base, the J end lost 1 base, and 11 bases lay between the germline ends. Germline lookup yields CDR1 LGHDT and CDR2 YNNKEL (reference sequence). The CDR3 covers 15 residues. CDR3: CASSQASRGSYEQYF. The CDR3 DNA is TGTGCCAGCAGCCAAGCGTCCCGGGGATCCTACGAGCAGTACTTC.

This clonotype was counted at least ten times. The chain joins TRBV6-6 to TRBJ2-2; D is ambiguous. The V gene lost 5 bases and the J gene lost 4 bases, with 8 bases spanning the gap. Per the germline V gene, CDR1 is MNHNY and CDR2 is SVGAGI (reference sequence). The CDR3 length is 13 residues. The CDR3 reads CASSPLPTGELFF. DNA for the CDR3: TGTGCCAGCAGTCCCTTACCCACCGGGGAGCTGTTTTTT.

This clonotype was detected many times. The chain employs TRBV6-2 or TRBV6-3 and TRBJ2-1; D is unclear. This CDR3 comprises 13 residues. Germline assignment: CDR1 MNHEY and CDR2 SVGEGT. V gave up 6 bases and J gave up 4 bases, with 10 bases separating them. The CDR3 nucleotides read TGTGCCAGCAGCGACATAAATTACAATGAGCAGTTCTTC. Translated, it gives CASSDINYNEQFF.

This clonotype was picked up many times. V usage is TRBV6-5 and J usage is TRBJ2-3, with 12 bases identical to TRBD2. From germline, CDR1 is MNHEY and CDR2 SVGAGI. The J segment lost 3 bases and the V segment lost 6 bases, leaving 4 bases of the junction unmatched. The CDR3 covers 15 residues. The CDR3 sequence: CASRSGLAGTDTQYF. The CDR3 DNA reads TGTGCCAGCAGATCCGGACTAGCGGGAACAGATACGCAGTATTTT.

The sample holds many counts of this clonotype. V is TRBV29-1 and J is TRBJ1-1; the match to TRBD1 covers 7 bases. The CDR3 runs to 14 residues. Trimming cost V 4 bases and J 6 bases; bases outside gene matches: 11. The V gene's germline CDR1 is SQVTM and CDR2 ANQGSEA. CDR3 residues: CSVGEGQSASEAFF. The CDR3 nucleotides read TGCAGCGTTGGGGAGGGACAGTCAGCCTCTGAAGCTTTCTTT.

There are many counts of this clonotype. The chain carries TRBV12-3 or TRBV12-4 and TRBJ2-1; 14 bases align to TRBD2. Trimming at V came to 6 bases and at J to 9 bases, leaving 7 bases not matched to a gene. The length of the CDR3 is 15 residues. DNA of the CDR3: TGTGCCAGCAGCCCGACTAGCGGGGGGGTGTTTGAGCAGTTCTTC. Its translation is CASSPTSGGVFEQFF.

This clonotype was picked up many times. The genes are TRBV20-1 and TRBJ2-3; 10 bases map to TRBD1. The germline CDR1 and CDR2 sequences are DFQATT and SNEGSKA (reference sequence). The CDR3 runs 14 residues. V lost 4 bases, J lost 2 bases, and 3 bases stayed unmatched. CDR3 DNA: TGCAGTGCTAAGACAGGGGGCTCCACAGATACGCAGTATTTT. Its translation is CSAKTGGSTDTQYF.

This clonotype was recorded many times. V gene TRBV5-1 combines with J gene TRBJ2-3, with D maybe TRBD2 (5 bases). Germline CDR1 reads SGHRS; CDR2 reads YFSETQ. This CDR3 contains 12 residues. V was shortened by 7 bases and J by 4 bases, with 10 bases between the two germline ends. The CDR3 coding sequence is TGCGCCAGCTGGCGGGTTGCAGATACGCAGTATTTT. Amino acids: CASWRVADTQYF.

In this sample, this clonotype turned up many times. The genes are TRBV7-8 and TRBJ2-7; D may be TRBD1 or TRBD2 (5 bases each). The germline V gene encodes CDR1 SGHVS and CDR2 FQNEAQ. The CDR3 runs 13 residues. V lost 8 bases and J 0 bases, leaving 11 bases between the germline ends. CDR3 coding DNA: TGTGCCAGCGGGACCGCCTACTCCTACGAGCAGTACTTC. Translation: CASGTAYSYEQYF.

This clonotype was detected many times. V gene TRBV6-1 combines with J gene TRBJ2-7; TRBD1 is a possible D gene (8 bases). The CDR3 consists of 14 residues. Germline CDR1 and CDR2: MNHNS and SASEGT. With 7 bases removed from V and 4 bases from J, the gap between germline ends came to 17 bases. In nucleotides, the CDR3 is TGTGCCAGCAACAGGCCACAGGGGGGGTACGAGCAGTACTTC. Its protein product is CASNRPQGGYEQYF.